The clone carrying this T cell receptor beta chain was seen more than once but under ten times. The sample belongs to a study of cytomegalovirus exposure and HLA in healthy donors. 13 Jbeta primers and 60 Vbeta primers were used for the PCR. Clones were read by immunoSEQ multiplex PCR, and TCRdb kept only the in-frame ones, dropping some. This sample has some 150,000 clones, with around a tenth found just once. The CDR3 spans 14 residues. The V and J ends lost 6 bases and 6 bases, in that order; junction bases with no gene match: 7. In germline, CDR1 is MNHNS, CDR2 SASEGT. This TCR came from a man in his fifties or sixties in good health and CMV-seronegative. The sample was PBMCs. This sequence joins TRBV6-1 and TRBJ2-2, with 7 positions matching TRBD1. As DNA, the CDR3 is TGTGCCAGCAGAAACAGGGGCAACGCCGGGGAGCTGTTTTTT. Amino acids: CASRNRGNAGELFF.